The 14 T cell receptor beta chains reported below all come from one sample, sequenced in a study of control samples from healthy donors and cancer patients (dated by TCRdb to 2018 to 2021). Library prep was done by the immunoSEQ multiplex PCR assay. TCRdb limited this immuneACCESS table to in-frame rearrangements with V and J called. A share of clones is missing; checked studies link under half to unresolved V genes, and the rest is unexplained. For this sample there are about 140,000 clones; about 88% appear just once. The ten largest make up 8% to 9.5% of the sample. The material sequenced was blood. The receptors were sampled from a woman under 40 in good health.

The chain joins TRBV19 to TRBJ1-1; D uncertain. The germline gives CDR1 LNHDA, CDR2 SQIVND (reference sequence). Trimming removed 2 bases from V and 3 bases from J, with 7 bases in between. There are 13 residues in the CDR3. The CDR3 nucleotides are TGTGCCAGTAGTATAAGACGGGACACTGAAGCTTTCTTT. As protein: CASSIRRDTEAFF.

CDR3 DNA: TGCAGCGTTCTCCCTTATAGCACTAGCGGGCAGGACGAGCAGTACTTC. The encoded protein is CSVLPYSTSGQDEQYF. The genes are TRBV29-1 and TRBJ2-7; 9 nucleotides match TRBD2. Germline CDR1 and CDR2: SQVTM and ANQGSEA. V lost 5 bases to trimming and J lost 5 bases; unmatched junction nucleotides: 16. The CDR3 sequence is 16 residues long.

The V call is TRBV6-5, the J call TRBJ2-6, with TRBD1 as a possible D gene (5 bases). This CDR3 region has 15 residues. Germline loops: CDR1 MNHEY, CDR2 SVGAGI. Trimming pared 5 bases from V and 4 bases from J, leaving 12 bases between. The CDR3 DNA reads as TGTGCCAGCAGTCCGACAGCCTCCGGGGCCAACGTCCTGACTTTC. The encoded protein is CASSPTASGANVLTF.

J is TRBJ2-5 and V is TRBV2; 8 nucleotides align to TRBD1. CDR1 is SNHLY and CDR2 is FYNNEI in the germline V gene. V dropped 1 base and J dropped 5; count of bases not matched to a gene: 6. This CDR3 is built from 15 residues. This CDR3 is CASSEVTGGLETQYF. DNA for the CDR3: TGTGCCAGCAGTGAAGTCACAGGGGGGTTGGAGACCCAGTACTTC.

This clone was seen only once. This sequence joins TRBV6-5 and TRBJ1-6; the D gene is possibly TRBD1 (6 bases). The CDR3 contains 13 residues. In germline, CDR1 is MNHEY, CDR2 SVGAGI. V was pared by 8 bases and J by 7 bases, with 12 bases between. Here the CDR3 reads CASLGGQNSPLHF. In nucleotides, the CDR3 is TGTGCCAGCCTCGGGGGGCAGAATTCACCCCTCCACTTT.

In its sample, this clone was seen a few times. The chain has TRBV23-1 and TRBJ1-6, with D uncertain. TRBV23-1 qualifies as an ORF whose function is uncertain. V lost 2 bases and J 8 bases, leaving 16 bases between the germline ends. CDR3 length: 16 residues. The CDR3: CASSQLTGIPYSPLHF. The CDR3 DNA follows: TGCGCCAGCAGTCAACTTACCGGGATACCGTATTCACCCCTCCACTTT.

The rearrangement links TRBV5-6 to TRBJ2-3, with 7 positions matching TRBD1. J was trimmed by 2 bases and V by 2 bases; bases with no gene match: 8. This CDR3 spans 16 amino acids. CDR1 is SGHDT, CDR2 YYEEEE, per germline. The CDR3 sequence is CASSFSTGLYTDTQYF. Written as DNA, the CDR3 is TGTGCCAGCAGCTTTTCGACAGGGTTATACACAGATACGCAGTATTTT.

The chain couples TRBV7-3 to TRBJ2-7; maybe TRBD1 (6 bases). The V end was cut by 2 bases, the J end by 3 bases, with 11 bases between. Germline-derived CDR1 and CDR2 are SGHTA and FQGTGA. The CDR3 extends over 14 amino acids. DNA of the CDR3: TGTGCCAGCAGCTTACGAGGGGGAATCTACGAGCAGTACTTC. This encodes CASSLRGGIYEQYF.

The rearrangement joins TRBV3-1 (or the pseudogene TRBV3-2) to TRBJ2-5, with a tentative D call TRBD2 (7 bases). CDR1 is LGHDT, CDR2 YNNKEL, per germline (reference sequence). This CDR3 contains 15 residues. Trimming pared 0 bases from V and 4 bases from J, leaving 12 bases between. This CDR3 is CASSQDRRGGETQYF. The CDR3 DNA follows: TGTGCCAGCAGCCAAGATCGGAGGGGGGGAGAGACCCAGTACTTC.

The chain carries TRBV13 and TRBJ2-1; 9 bases fit TRBD2. CDR3 length equals 15 residues. V was clipped by 5 bases and J by 7 bases; unmatched bases: 9. Germline V lookup: CDR1 PRHDT, CDR2 FYEKMQ (reference sequence). CDR3 sequence reads: CASSHRLAAANEQFF. CDR3 coding DNA: TGTGCCAGCAGCCACAGACTAGCGGCAGCAAATGAGCAGTTCTTC.

This clone was seen at least ten times. CDR3 amino acids: CASSFTPGKGYEQYF. The CDR3, as DNA: TGTGCCAGCAGCTTTACGCCGGGGAAGGGGTACGAGCAGTACTTC. This chain links TRBV5-5 with TRBJ2-7; D possibly matches TRBD1 or TRBD2 (5 bases each). There are 15 residues in the CDR3. V was shortened by 2 bases and J by 4 bases, with 16 bases between the two germline ends. Germline CDR1 SGHKS, CDR2 YYEKEE (reference sequence).

This chain links TRBV23-1 with TRBJ2-1; TRBD2 matches 9 bases. TRBV23-1 has ORF status, its function being uncertain. The CDR3 runs to 19 residues. The V gene end was trimmed by 4 bases and the J gene end by 0 bases; junction bases not matched to a gene: 13. CDR3 sequence (DNA): TGCGCCAGCAGTCTTCACCAGGGGCTAGCGGGGAGCTCCTACAATGAGCAGTTCTTC. This codes for CASSLHQGLAGSSYNEQFF.

V and J are TRBV30 and TRBJ2-1; TRBD2 matches 13 bases. Germline-derived CDR1 and CDR2 are GTSNPN and SVGIG (reference sequence). The V and J ends lost 2 bases and 7 bases, in that order; junction bases with no gene match: 11. CDR3 length: 17 amino acids. CDR3 sequence: CAWSPTSGRALVNEQFF. Written as DNA, the CDR3 is TGTGCCTGGAGTCCTACTAGCGGGAGGGCCCTCGTGAATGAGCAGTTCTTC.

This clone came up once. V usage is TRBV14 and J usage is TRBJ2-1; D ambiguous. This CDR3 has 15 amino acids. Trimming pared 4 bases from V and 2 bases from J, leaving 12 bases between. The V gene's germline CDR1 is SGHDN and CDR2 FVKESK. CDR3 amino acids: CASSPWQPPYNEQFF. The CDR3 DNA follows: TGTGCCAGCAGCCCCTGGCAGCCTCCCTACAATGAGCAGTTCTTC.